This passage covers 17 T cell receptor beta chains from one sample sequenced in a study of shared clonotypes between healthy human individuals. Sequencing was performed with immunoSEQ multiplex PCR; in TCRdb, only in-frame clones are kept and a portion is missing. Altogether 300,000 to 400,000 clones are present, around 72% being singletons, with the ten largest covering about a tenth. The specimen sequenced was memory CD4+ T cells sorted from blood. Subset given: CD45RA-negative fraction. The receptors shown here come from a young man in good health.

This rearrangement joins TRBV4-1 to TRBJ1-1; D unresolved. V gave up 1 base and J gave up 1 base, with 7 bases separating them. This CDR3 is 14 amino acids long. Germline V lookup: CDR1 MGHRA, CDR2 YSYEKL. The CDR3 here is CASSQAGGNTEAFF. The CDR3 DNA reads TGCGCCAGCAGCCAAGCAGGTGGGAACACTGAAGCTTTCTTT.

The chain has TRBV6-6 and TRBJ1-1; 9 nucleotides match TRBD1. The CDR3 spans 13 residues. Trimming took 6 bases from V and 9 from J; bases not matched to a gene: 8. Germline loops: CDR1 MNHNY, CDR2 SVGAGI (reference sequence). DNA of the CDR3: TGTGCCAGCAGCGACAGGGGGTCGACTAAAGCTTTCTTT. Translating it yields CASSDRGSTKAFF.

J is TRBJ1-2 and V is TRBV19; the D is unclear. V was trimmed by 1 base and J by 2 bases, leaving 8 bases between them. The CDR3 covers 14 residues. The germline V gene encodes CDR1 LNHDA and CDR2 SQIVND (reference sequence). The chain's CDR3 is CASSIVGHNYGYTF. CDR3 nucleotide sequence: TGTGCCAGTAGTATAGTTGGCCACAACTATGGCTACACCTTC.

As concerns this clone: A much larger clone is a single base away; this may be a read error. This chain connects TRBV2 to TRBJ2-5; D not resolved. Germline CDR1 and CDR2: SNHLY and FYNNEI. The CDR3 covers 12 residues. Trimming shortened V by 3 bases and J by 1 base, and 3 bases separated the two germline ends. This CDR3 is CASSDLQETQYF. CDR3 in DNA: TGTGCCAGCAGTGATCTCCAAGAGACCCAGTACTTC.

The chain couples TRBV5-6 to TRBJ2-7; 7 bases map to TRBD1. The germline V gene has CDR1 SGHDT and CDR2 YYEEEE. This CDR3 is 14 amino acids long. After removal of 3 bases from V and 0 bases from J, the junction contained 3 bases not matched to a gene. The CDR3 DNA reads TGTGCCAGCAGCTCGGACAGGCTCTCCTACGAGCAGTACTTC. It codes for CASSSDRLSYEQYF.

The chain couples TRBV19 to TRBJ2-2, with 10 bases that match TRBD2. CDR1 and CDR2 from the germline V gene are LNHDA and SQIVND (reference sequence). CDR3 length: 18 residues. Trimming took 5 bases from V and 6 from J; bases not matched to a gene: 15. Here the CDR3 reads CASSLRGSGRSNAGELFF. The CDR3 DNA reads as TGTGCCAGTAGTCTCCGGGGTAGCGGGAGGTCGAATGCCGGGGAGCTGTTTTTT.

The chain is built from TRBV9 and TRBJ2-3, with TRBD1 matching over 10 bases. CDR1 and CDR2 (germline): SGDLS, YYNGEE. Losses at the gene ends were 3 bases for V and 3 bases for J; bases not matched to a gene: 22. CDR3 size: 21 residues. The CDR3 region is CASSASMGGRQGAFGTDTQYF. In DNA form, the CDR3 reads TGTGCCAGCAGCGCCTCAATGGGTGGACGACAGGGGGCTTTTGGGACAGATACGCAGTATTTT.

The V call is TRBV15, the J call TRBJ2-6; 8 nucleotides match TRBD2. Germline CDR1 and CDR2: LNHNV and YYDKDF (reference sequence). J lost 2 bases, V lost 0 bases, and 3 bases had no gene match. This CDR3 has 17 amino acids. The CDR3 here is CATSREGSGTGANVLTF. The CDR3 DNA reads as TGTGCCACCAGCAGAGAAGGTAGCGGGACTGGGGCCAACGTCCTGACTTTC.

The chain links TRBV5-8 to TRBJ2-7; TRBD1 matches 7 bases. The J segment lost 0 bases and the V segment lost 4 bases, leaving 10 bases of the junction unmatched. CDR3 size: 16 residues. Germline loops: CDR1 SGHTS, CDR2 YDEGEE. CDR3 sequence: CASSPGQSSISYEQYF. In DNA form, the CDR3 reads TGTGCCAGCAGCCCGGGACAGTCATCCATCTCCTACGAGCAGTACTTC. The whole variable domain, remainder taken from reference TRBV5-8 and TRBJ2-7, is EAGVTQSPTHLIKTRGQQATLRCSPISGHTSVYWYQQALGLGLQFLLWYDEGEERNRGNFPPRFSGRQFPNYSSELNVNALELEDSALYLCASSPGQSSISYEQYFGPGTRLTVT.

The rearrangement uses TRBV5-4 and TRBJ2-7, with TRBD1 matching over 8 bases. Germline CDR1 is SGHNT and CDR2 is YYREEE (reference sequence). The CDR3 spans 14 residues. The V and J ends lost 7 bases and 4 bases, in that order; junction bases with no gene match: 10. CDR3 in DNA: TGTGCCAGCGCTATGGGACAGGAGACGTACGAGCAGTACTTC. It specifies CASAMGQETYEQYF. The full variable domain, in which reference TRBV5-4 and TRBJ2-7 provide the parts outside the CDR3, is ETGVTQSPTHLIKTRGQQVTLRCSSQSGHNTVSWYQQALGQGPQFIFQYYREEENGRGNFPPRFSGLQFPNYSSELNVNALELDDSALYLCASAMGQETYEQYFGPGTRLTVT.

The table lists this clone with a few counts. CDR3: CASSPTRSQGQETQYF. The CDR3 DNA reads as TGTGCCAGCTCACCAACGAGGTCACAGGGACAAGAGACCCAGTACTTC. The chain combines TRBV18 with TRBJ2-5, with a possible D match to TRBD1 (6 bases). Trimming took 2 bases from V and 2 from J, leaving 15 bases between them. Germline V gene sequence: CDR1 KGHSH, CDR2 LQKENI. CDR3 size: 16 residues.

The chain links TRBV7-2 to TRBJ2-5, with 7 bases fitting TRBD2. Germline V lookup: CDR1 SGHTA, CDR2 FQGNSA. V lost 5 bases and J lost 1; bases outside the gene matches: 4. CDR3 size: 14 residues. For the CDR3, the DNA is TGTGCCAGCAGCCAAGGACTAGGCCAAGAGACCCAGTACTTC. Protein sequence: CASSQGLGQETQYF.

The gene calls are TRBV6-5 and TRBJ1-6, with 8 bases lining up with TRBD1. The CDR3 is made up of 15 amino acids. CDR1 is MNHEY and CDR2 is SVGAGI in the germline V gene. V trimming: 2 bases; J trimming: 8 bases; junction bases outside the gene matches: 5. The CDR3 loop reads CASSYIQGADSPLHF. DNA for the CDR3: TGTGCCAGCAGTTACATCCAGGGGGCGGATTCACCCCTCCACTTT.

V usage is TRBV11-2 and J usage is TRBJ1-3, with 10 bases identical to TRBD1. Germline V gives CDR1 SGHAT, CDR2 FQNNGV. This CDR3 comprises 17 residues. The ends lost 5 bases at V and 0 bases at J; junction bases unmatched: 7. Written as DNA, the CDR3 is TGTGCCAGCAGCGCCGACAGGGGGCGAAACTCTGGAAACACCATATATTTT. It encodes CASSADRGRNSGNTIYF.

This clone has a single count. The genes are TRBV6-5 and TRBJ2-3; possibly TRBD2 for D (6 bases). The ends were cut back, 2 bases at V and 1 base at J, with 13 bases in the middle. Looked up from germline, CDR1 is MNHEY and CDR2 is SVGAGI. The CDR3 is made up of 16 amino acids. CDR3 nucleotide sequence: TGTGCCAGCAGTTACGGGGTAGCGGAGGGCACAGATACGCAGTATTTT. It encodes CASSYGVAEGTDTQYF.

This clone appeared once. V gene TRBV2 combines with J gene TRBJ2-7; D assignment may be TRBD1 or TRBD2 (5 bases each). V lost 6 bases and J lost 2, with 14 bases in between. The CDR3 contains 14 residues. The germline CDR1 and CDR2 sequences are SNHLY and FYNNEI. In DNA, the CDR3 is TGTGCCAGCAGCCTCCGGGACGGACCCTACGAGCAGTACTTC. It specifies CASSLRDGPYEQYF. Together with reference TRBV2 and TRBJ2-7, the CDR3 gives the full variable domain: EPEVTQTPSHQVTQMGQEVILRCVPISNHLYFYWYRQILGQKVEFLVSFYNNEISEKSEIFDDQFSVERPDGSNFTLKIRSTKLEDSAMYFCASSLRDGPYEQYFGPGTRLTVT.

This clone was picked up a small number of times. The chain couples TRBV28 to TRBJ1-2, with 9 bases fitting TRBD1. The germline V gene has CDR1 MDHEN and CDR2 SYDVKM. The CDR3 runs 14 residues. Trimming took 1 base from V and 8 from J; bases not matched to a gene: 5. DNA of the CDR3: TGTGCCAGCAGTTTATCCGGGACAGGGAGAGGCTACACCTTC. Protein: CASSLSGTGRGYTF.